This entry concerns a single TCR beta chain. Assay used: immunoSEQ multiplex PCR; TCRdb lists only in-frame clones, some missing. The table shows 120,000 or so clones, with roughly 84% occurring only once. This CDR3 is 16 amino acids long. Germline assignment: CDR1 LNHDA and CDR2 SQIVND (reference sequence). Losses at the gene ends were 5 bases for V and 5 bases for J; bases not matched to a gene: 11. This entry comes from a study of blood T cell repertoires in COVID-19. The specimen was peripheral blood. The receptor was isolated from a woman in her twenties or thirties who had recovered from COVID-19. V and J are TRBV19 and TRBJ1-3, with 8 bases lining up with TRBD1. The CDR3 DNA follows: TGTGCCAGTAGTGACAGGGGTTTAAGCACCCGAAACACCATATATTTT. Translation: CASSDRGLSTRNTIYF.